The sequence of this T cell receptor (beta chain) was determined in a study of PD-1 blockade in classical Hodgkin lymphoma. Whole-study results and caveats: While CD8+ TCR diversity did not rise significantly by C4D1, CD4+ TCR diversity did.

This CDR3 region has 14 residues. V gave up 2 bases and J gave up 7 bases, with 12 bases separating them. Germline-derived CDR1 and CDR2 are MNHEY and SVGAGI. Only in-frame clones appear in the TCRdb table, and some are missing; sequencing was by immunoSEQ multiplex PCR. Altogether about 1,400 clones are present, 80% being singletons, with the ten largest covering roughly 37%. Concerning this clone: The antigen remains unidentified.

Each patient relapsed following autologous stem cell transplantation, and prior brentuximab vedotin exposure differed. After PBMCs were thawed, their CD8+ T cells were isolated by magnetic negative selection. This sequence originates from a human donor with classical Hodgkin lymphoma. This chain connects TRBV6-5 to TRBJ1-3, with D maybe TRBD1 (5 bases). The source material was CD8+ T cells from blood, sampled at baseline. CDR3 sequence reads: CASSYAGFGNTIYF. The CDR3 bases are TGTGCCAGCAGTTACGCAGGGTTTGGGAACACCATATATTTT.